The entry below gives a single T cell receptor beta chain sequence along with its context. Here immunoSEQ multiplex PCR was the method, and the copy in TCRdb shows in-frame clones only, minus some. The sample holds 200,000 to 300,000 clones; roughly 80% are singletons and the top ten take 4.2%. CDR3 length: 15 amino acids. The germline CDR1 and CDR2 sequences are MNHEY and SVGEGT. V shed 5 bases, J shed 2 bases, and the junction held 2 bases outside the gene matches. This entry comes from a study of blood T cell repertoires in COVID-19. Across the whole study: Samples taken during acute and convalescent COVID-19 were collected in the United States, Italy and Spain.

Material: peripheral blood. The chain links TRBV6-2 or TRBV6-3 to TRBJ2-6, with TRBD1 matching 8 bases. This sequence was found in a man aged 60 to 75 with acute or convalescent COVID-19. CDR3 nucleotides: TGTGCCAGCAGTACGACAGGGGCTGGGGCCAACGTCCTGACTTTC. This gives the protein CASSTTGAGANVLTF.